The sequence of this T cell receptor beta chain was determined in a study of identical twins. Study-wide results and limits: Researchers caution that invariant MAIT and iNKT cells could partly confound zero-insertion analyses.

There are 14 residues in the CDR3. Germline loops: CDR1 SGHDT, CDR2 YYEEEE. The germline V and J ends were trimmed by 0 bases and 5 bases, with 9 bases remaining between them. A universal primer site was added by template switching, and unique molecular identifiers were carried by the cDNA. TCRdb re-analysed the 5' RACE reads in MiXCR, keeping a single row per CDR3 protein. The sample gives some 1,700,000 distinct CDR3 sequences, around 29% of which show up once; around 0.25% is in the top ten. Regarding this clonotype: The antigen remains undetermined.

The receptor's source is a newborn girl in good health. The sample was cord blood. V usage is TRBV5-6 and J usage is TRBJ1-5; D gene unclear. CDR3 in DNA: TGTGCCAGCAGCTTGGGTGGCAGTCATCAGCCCCAGCATTTT. Translation gives CASSLGGSHQPQHF.